The 28 T cell receptor beta chains below all came from one sample that was sequenced in a study of shared clonotypes between healthy human individuals. CD45RO negativity and positive selection for CCR7 defined naive CD8 cells, a population that excluded terminally differentiated effector memory CD45RA+ cells. Data came from immunoSEQ multiplex PCR; TCRdb stores just in-frame clones and leaves some out. The data contain hundreds of thousands of clones, nearly 97% of them singletons. Sequenced input: naive CD8+ T cells sorted from blood. All receptors come from a woman in her thirties in good health.

The CDR3 nucleotides read TGTGCCAGCAGCTCCCAACCGGGACATAGCACAGATACGCAGTATTTT. Protein product: CASSSQPGHSTDTQYF. The chain links TRBV27 to TRBJ2-3; maybe TRBD1 (6 bases). The CDR3 sequence is 16 residues long. From germline, CDR1 is MNHEY and CDR2 SMNVEV (reference sequence). The V end was cut by 6 bases, the J end by 0 bases, with 16 bases between.

This clone was seen a single time. This chain joins TRBV27 and TRBJ2-3; tentative D call: TRBD2 (5 bases). The CDR3 is 14 residues long. The V gene's germline CDR1 is MNHEY and CDR2 SMNVEV (reference sequence). V lost 6 bases and J 2 bases, leaving 12 bases between the germline ends. The chain's CDR3 is CASSPGILTDTQYF. For the CDR3, the DNA is TGTGCCAGCAGCCCGGGGATCCTCACAGATACGCAGTATTTT.

Here the CDR3 reads CASSLPGVSYGYTF. DNA for the CDR3: TGTGCCAGCAGCTTACCTGGGGTTAGCTATGGCTACACCTTC. The chain employs TRBV5-4 and TRBJ1-2; no definite D call. Trimming shortened V by 2 bases and J by 4 bases, and 12 bases separated the two germline ends. CDR1 and CDR2 from the germline V gene are SGHNT and YYREEE (reference sequence). The CDR3 runs 14 residues.

This clone was seen once. The chain employs TRBV10-2 and TRBJ1-2; 9 bases match TRBD1. In germline, CDR1 is WSHSY, CDR2 SAAADI. This CDR3 region has 14 residues. Trimming at V came to 6 bases and at J to 7 bases, leaving 9 bases not matched to a gene. CDR3 nucleotides: TGCGCCAGCAGCGCAGGACAGGGGTCGCGTGGCTACACCTTC. Encoded protein: CASSAGQGSRGYTF.

This chain connects TRBV7-9 to TRBJ2-7; either TRBD1 or TRBD2 may fit D (5 bases each). V dropped 4 bases and J dropped 3 bases, with 13 bases sitting between them. The germline V gene encodes CDR1 SEHNR and CDR2 FQNEAQ (reference sequence). This CDR3 region has 14 residues. The CDR3 sequence: CASSSRDQIYEQYF. The CDR3, as DNA: TGTGCCAGCAGCTCCCGGGACCAAATCTACGAGCAGTACTTC. Full variable domain (missing parts from reference TRBV7-9 and TRBJ2-7): DTGVSQNPRHKITKRGQNVTFRCDPISEHNRLYWYRQTLGQGPEFLTYFQNEAQLEKSRLLSDRFSAERPKGSFSTLEIQRTEQGDSAMYLCASSSRDQIYEQYFGPGTRLTVT.

This clone was detected once. The chain employs TRBV14 and TRBJ2-4, with a tentative D call TRBD2 (7 bases). CDR3 length: 14 residues. V was cut by 2 bases and J by 6 bases, with 11 bases left in between. Looked up from germline, CDR1 is SGHDN and CDR2 is FVKESK. CDR3 in amino acids: CASSQTGRGNIQYF. CDR3 nucleotides: TGTGCCAGCAGCCAAACAGGGAGGGGAAACATTCAGTACTTC.

V gene TRBV7-9 combines with J gene TRBJ2-7, with D uncertain. Germline V lookup: CDR1 SEHNR, CDR2 FQNEAQ (reference sequence). The CDR3 consists of 13 residues. V lost 7 bases and J 2 bases, leaving 12 bases between the germline ends. The CDR3 is CASTPPRAYEQYF. The CDR3 DNA reads as TGTGCCAGCACCCCCCCCCGGGCCTACGAGCAGTACTTC.

This rearrangement joins TRBV15 to TRBJ1-1; perhaps TRBD1 as D (5 bases). Germline V lookup: CDR1 LNHNV, CDR2 YYDKDF (reference sequence). V dropped 2 bases and J dropped 0 bases, with 19 bases sitting between them. The CDR3 extends over 18 amino acids. CDR3 sequence reads: CATSRIPRVTAMNTEAFF. As DNA, the CDR3 is TGTGCCACCAGCAGAATTCCCAGGGTAACAGCAATGAACACTGAAGCTTTCTTT.

This chain links TRBV28 with TRBJ1-1; a possible D gene is TRBD1 (5 bases). The CDR3 is made up of 13 amino acids. With 4 bases removed from V and 1 base from J, the gap between germline ends came to 7 bases. From germline, CDR1 is MDHEN and CDR2 SYDVKM. CDR3 sequence: CASSWGRNTEAFF. The CDR3 nucleotides read TGTGCCAGCAGTTGGGGCAGGAACACTGAAGCTTTCTTT. The whole variable domain, remainder taken from reference TRBV28 and TRBJ1-1, is DVKVTQSSRYLVKRTGEKVFLECVQDMDHENMFWYRQDPGLGLRLIYFSYDVKMKEKGDIPEGYSVSREKKERFSLILESASTNQTSMYLCASSWGRNTEAFFGQGTRLTVV.

This chain joins TRBV4-2 and TRBJ2-1; perhaps D is TRBD1 or TRBD2 (6 bases each). With 0 bases removed from V and 0 bases from J, the gap between germline ends came to 18 bases. Germline V gene sequence: CDR1 LGHNA, CDR2 YNFKEQ. The CDR3 is 19 amino acids. Written as DNA, the CDR3 is TGTGCCAGCAGCCAAGATTGGGGGCTAGCGCTTAGCTCCTACAATGAGCAGTTCTTC. Protein: CASSQDWGLALSSYNEQFF.

The V call is TRBV27, the J call TRBJ2-1; D possibly uses TRBD1 or TRBD2 (5 bases each). Trimming took off 1 base at V and 12 bases at J, with 13 bases between the two ends. Germline V lookup: CDR1 MNHEY, CDR2 SMNVEV (reference sequence). The CDR3 is 13 amino acids. Written as DNA, the CDR3 is TGTGCCAGCAGTTTATTCGGGGCCTTGGGGCAGTTCTTC. Protein sequence: CASSLFGALGQFF.

V and J are TRBV27 and TRBJ1-5; TRBD1 aligns across 8 bases. Germline loops: CDR1 MNHEY, CDR2 SMNVEV (reference sequence). The CDR3 length is 15 residues. Trimming cost V 5 bases and J 7 bases; bases outside gene matches: 10. CDR3 sequence reads: CASSPTDRGRQPQHF. The CDR3 DNA follows: TGTGCCAGCAGTCCAACAGACAGGGGAAGACAGCCCCAGCATTTT.

Points on this clone: The identical CDR3 is also encoded by other nucleotide sequences in the sample. The V gene is TRBV9, the J gene TRBJ2-7; D possibly corresponds to TRBD1 (6 bases). Germline assignment: CDR1 SGDLS and CDR2 YYNGEE. The V end was cut by 0 bases, the J end by 4 bases, with 11 bases between. There are 14 residues in the CDR3. CDR3 DNA sequence: TGTGCCAGCAGCGTAGCTGCAGGGGCTTACGAGCAGTACTTC. Translation: CASSVAAGAYEQYF.

The chain employs TRBV29-1 and TRBJ2-2, with D hard to call. The CDR3 is 13 amino acids. V dropped 8 bases and J dropped 3 bases, with 13 bases sitting between them. Per germline, CDR1 SQVTM and CDR2 ANQGSEA. The CDR3 DNA follows: TGCAGCTGCGGTATAAAGGACACCGGGGAGCTGTTTTTT. It yields the protein CSCGIKDTGELFF.

This clone was observed a single time. The chain recombines TRBV6-5 with TRBJ2-4, with D unresolved. Germline V gives CDR1 MNHEY, CDR2 SVGAGI. V dropped 6 bases and J dropped 8 bases, with 11 bases sitting between them. The CDR3 runs to 12 residues. CDR3: CASSPSNDIQYF. The CDR3 DNA is TGTGCCAGCAGCCCCTCAAACGACATTCAGTACTTC.

The CDR3 coding sequence is TGCGCCAGCAGCCAAGATTCCGGGACAGAAGATTACGAGCAGTACTTC. Protein: CASSQDSGTEDYEQYF. The rearrangement joins TRBV4-1 to TRBJ2-7, with 7 bases identical to TRBD1. This CDR3 comprises 16 residues. The germline CDR1 and CDR2 sequences are MGHRA and YSYEKL. V dropped 0 bases and J dropped 4; count of bases not matched to a gene: 9.

As to this clone: Other DNA sequences within the sample encode an identical CDR3. V gene TRBV27 combines with J gene TRBJ2-1; TRBD2 aligns across 14 bases. The germline V gene encodes CDR1 MNHEY and CDR2 SMNVEV (reference sequence). J lost 7 bases, V lost 7 bases, and 6 bases had no gene match. This CDR3 is 15 amino acids long. CDR3 amino acids: CASTPGTSGRNEQFF. The DNA of the CDR3 is TGTGCCAGCACCCCCGGGACTAGCGGGAGAAATGAGCAGTTCTTC.

This sequence joins TRBV9 and TRBJ2-3; 10 bases map to TRBD2. Losses at the gene ends were 4 bases for V and 4 bases for J; bases not matched to a gene: 6. The germline V gene has CDR1 SGDLS and CDR2 YYNGEE. This CDR3 has 15 residues. CDR3 region: CASSLAGGIPDTQYF. DNA for the CDR3: TGTGCCAGCAGCTTAGCGGGAGGTATACCAGATACGCAGTATTTT.

The chain joins TRBV19 to TRBJ2-7; D is possibly TRBD2 (6 bases). This CDR3 is built from 12 residues. The V end was cut by 8 bases, the J end by 5 bases, with 13 bases between. Germline CDR1 and CDR2: LNHDA and SQIVND (reference sequence). The CDR3 bases are TGTGCCAGTGGGATGGCGGGGCACGAGCAGTACTTC. It codes for CASGMAGHEQYF. The variable domain in full, completed from reference TRBV19 and TRBJ2-7, reads DGGITQSPKYLFRKEGQNVTLSCEQNLNHDAMYWYRQDPGQGLRLIYYSQIVNDFQKGDIAEGYSVSREKKESFPLTVTSAQKNPTAFYLCASGMAGHEQYFGPGTRLTVT.

V usage is TRBV27 and J usage is TRBJ2-7, with no clear D. The germline gives CDR1 MNHEY, CDR2 SMNVEV (reference sequence). The CDR3 runs 15 residues. The V and J ends lost 4 bases and 4 bases respectively, with 17 bases between them. The CDR3 reads CASSSHGLSVYEQYF. CDR3 nucleotides: TGTGCCAGCAGTTCACATGGGCTGAGCGTATACGAGCAGTACTTC.

The rearrangement uses TRBV27 and TRBJ2-7, with D possibly matching TRBD1 (5 bases). Trimming took off 5 bases at V and 0 bases at J, with 17 bases between the two ends. Per the germline V gene, CDR1 is MNHEY and CDR2 is SMNVEV (reference sequence). The CDR3 totals 16 residues. As DNA, the CDR3 is TGTGCCAGCAGTCCCTCGAAAGGGGCAAGCTCCTACGAGCAGTACTTC. Translating it yields CASSPSKGASSYEQYF.

The rearrangement joins TRBV7-6 to TRBJ2-5, with a weak D call TRBD2 (6 bases). The J call is uncertain, as TRBJ2-7 better fits the DNA end. Germline V gene lookup returns CDR1 SGHVS and CDR2 FNYEAQ. This CDR3 is built from 15 residues. The DNA for the CDR3 is TGTGCCAGCAGCTTAGCCGGTGGAGGGAACTACGAGCAGTACTTC. Residues: CASSLAGGGNYEQYF.

This chain connects TRBV21-1 to TRBJ1-3. TRBV21-1 is noted as a pseudogene. The CDR3 has 15 residues. The CDR3: CAPRGRTGGGNTIYF. CDR3 in DNA: TGTGCCCCTCGGGGGCGCACTGGTGGTGGAAACACCATATATTTT.

This clone came up once. The genes are TRBV28 and TRBJ1-3; D is unclear. V was pared by 7 bases and J by 0 bases, with 16 bases between. CDR3 length equals 16 residues. Germline V CDR1 and CDR2: MDHEN, SYDVKM. The CDR3: CASNSIPAFSGNTIYF. CDR3 in DNA: TGTGCCAGCAATTCGATTCCTGCCTTCTCTGGAAACACCATATATTTT.

The rearrangement joins TRBV5-4 to TRBJ2-7; no reliable D call. Germline loops: CDR1 SGHNT, CDR2 YYREEE (reference sequence). Trimming stripped 0 bases from V and 1 base from J, with 5 bases between. CDR3 length: 13 amino acids. Here the CDR3 DNA reads TGTGCCAGCAGCTTGGGCAGGTCCTACGAGCAGTACTTC. It codes for CASSLGRSYEQYF.

CDR3 region: CASNAWPGELFF. CDR3 sequence (DNA): TGTGCCAGCAACGCATGGCCCGGGGAGCTGTTTTTT. The chain links TRBV7-2 to TRBJ2-2, with D uncertain. CDR3 length equals 12 residues. V was pared by 7 bases and J by 6 bases, with 9 bases between. Germline CDR1 and CDR2: SGHTA and FQGNSA.

The J gene is TRBJ2-4, the V gene TRBV2; D gene unclear. CDR3 length: 12 amino acids. Per the germline V gene, CDR1 is SNHLY and CDR2 is FYNNEI. The V end was cut by 7 bases, the J end by 6 bases, with 10 bases between. The CDR3 reads CASKEPINIQYF. CDR3 DNA sequence: TGTGCCAGCAAGGAGCCTATAAACATTCAGTACTTC.

V and J are TRBV5-4 and TRBJ2-7, with 9 bases aligning to TRBD2. CDR1 is SGHNT, CDR2 YYREEE, per germline (reference sequence). CDR3 length: 15 amino acids. Germline trimming cut 0 bases from V and 5 bases from J; bases unmatched to any gene: 6. Here the CDR3 reads CASSLVAGGPNEQYF. The CDR3 DNA is TGTGCCAGCAGCTTGGTGGCGGGAGGGCCGAACGAGCAGTACTTC.